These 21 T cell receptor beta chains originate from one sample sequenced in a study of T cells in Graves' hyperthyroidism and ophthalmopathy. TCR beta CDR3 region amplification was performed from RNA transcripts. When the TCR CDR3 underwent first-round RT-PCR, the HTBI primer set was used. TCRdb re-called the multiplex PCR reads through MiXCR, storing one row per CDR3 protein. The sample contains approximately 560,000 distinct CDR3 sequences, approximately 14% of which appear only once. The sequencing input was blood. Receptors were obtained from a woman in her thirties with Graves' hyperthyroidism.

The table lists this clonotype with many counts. CDR3 sequence reads: CASSLRESSYEQYF. The DNA of the CDR3 is TGTGCCAGCAGTTTAAGGGAGAGCTCCTACGAGCAGTACTTC. The chain has TRBV28 and TRBJ2-7; weak D call: TRBD2 (5 bases). Germline lookup yields CDR1 MDHEN and CDR2 SYDVKM. CDR3 size: 14 residues. The V end was cut by 2 bases, the J end by 0 bases, with 8 bases between.

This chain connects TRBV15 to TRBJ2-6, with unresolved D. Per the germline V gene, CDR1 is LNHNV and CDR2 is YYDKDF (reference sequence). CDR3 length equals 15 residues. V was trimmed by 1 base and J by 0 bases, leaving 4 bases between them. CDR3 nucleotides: TGTGCCACCAGCAGAGGGGTCTCTGGGGCCAACGTCCTGACTTTC. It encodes CATSRGVSGANVLTF.

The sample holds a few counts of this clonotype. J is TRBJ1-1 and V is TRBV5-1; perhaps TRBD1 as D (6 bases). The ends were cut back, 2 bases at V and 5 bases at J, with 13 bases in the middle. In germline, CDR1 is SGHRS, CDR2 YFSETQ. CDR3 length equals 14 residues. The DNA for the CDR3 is TGCGCCAGCAGCTTATCAACAGGGTGGACTGAAGCTTTCTTT. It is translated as CASSLSTGWTEAFF. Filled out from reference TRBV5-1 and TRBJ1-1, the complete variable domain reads KAGVTQTPRYLIKTRGQQVTLSCSPISGHRSVSWYQQTPGQGLQFLFEYFSETQRNKGNFPGRFSGRQFSNSRSEMNVSTLELGDSALYLCASSLSTGWTEAFFGQGTRLTVV.

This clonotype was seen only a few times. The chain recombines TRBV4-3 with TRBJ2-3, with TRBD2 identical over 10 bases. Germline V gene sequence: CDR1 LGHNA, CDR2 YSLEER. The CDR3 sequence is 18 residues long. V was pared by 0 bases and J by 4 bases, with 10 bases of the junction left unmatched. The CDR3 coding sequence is TGCGCCAGCAGCCAAGATGGGTTTCAGCGGGAGGGCCCAGATACGCAGTATTTT. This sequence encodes CASSQDGFQREGPDTQYF.

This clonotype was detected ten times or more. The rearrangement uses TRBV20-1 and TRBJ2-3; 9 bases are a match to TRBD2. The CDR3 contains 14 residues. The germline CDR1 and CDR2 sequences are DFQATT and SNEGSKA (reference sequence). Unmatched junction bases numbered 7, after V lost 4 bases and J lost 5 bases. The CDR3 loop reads CSAIAGGGGDTQYF. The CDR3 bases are TGCAGTGCTATCGCGGGAGGGGGTGGAGATACGCAGTATTTT.

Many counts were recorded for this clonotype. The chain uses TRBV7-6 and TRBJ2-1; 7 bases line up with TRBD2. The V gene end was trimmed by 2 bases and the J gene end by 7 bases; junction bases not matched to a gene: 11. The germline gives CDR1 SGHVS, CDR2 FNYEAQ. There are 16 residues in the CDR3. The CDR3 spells CASSLLTSLFPNEQFF. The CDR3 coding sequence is TGTGCCAGCAGCTTATTGACTAGCCTTTTTCCTAATGAGCAGTTCTTC.

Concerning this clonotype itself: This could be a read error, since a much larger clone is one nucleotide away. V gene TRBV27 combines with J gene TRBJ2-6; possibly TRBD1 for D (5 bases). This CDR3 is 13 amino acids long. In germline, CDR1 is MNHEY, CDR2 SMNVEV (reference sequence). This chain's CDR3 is CASSFAGANVPTF. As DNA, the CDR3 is TGTGCCAGCAGTTTCGCTGGGGCCAACGTCCCGACTTTC.

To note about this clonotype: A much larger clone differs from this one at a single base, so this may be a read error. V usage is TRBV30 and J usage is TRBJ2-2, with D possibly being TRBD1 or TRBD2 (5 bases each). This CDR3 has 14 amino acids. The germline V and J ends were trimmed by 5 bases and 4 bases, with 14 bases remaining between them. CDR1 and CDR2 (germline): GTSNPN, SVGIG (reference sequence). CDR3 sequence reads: CAWARGRGTGELFF. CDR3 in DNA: TGTGCCTGGGCTCGGGGTAGGGGCACCGGGGAGCTGTTTTTT.

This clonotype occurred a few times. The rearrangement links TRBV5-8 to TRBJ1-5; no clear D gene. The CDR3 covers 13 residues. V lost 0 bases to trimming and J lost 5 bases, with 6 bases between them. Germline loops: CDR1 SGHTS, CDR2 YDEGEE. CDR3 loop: CASSLERDQPQHF. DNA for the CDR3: TGTGCCAGCAGCTTGGAACGGGATCAGCCCCAGCATTTT.

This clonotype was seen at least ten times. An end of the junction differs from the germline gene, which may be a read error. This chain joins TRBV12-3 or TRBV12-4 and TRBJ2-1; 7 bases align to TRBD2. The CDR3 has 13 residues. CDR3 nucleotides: TGTGCCAGCAGTCTAGCGGATGGCAATGAGCAGTTCTTC. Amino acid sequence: CASSLADGNEQFF.

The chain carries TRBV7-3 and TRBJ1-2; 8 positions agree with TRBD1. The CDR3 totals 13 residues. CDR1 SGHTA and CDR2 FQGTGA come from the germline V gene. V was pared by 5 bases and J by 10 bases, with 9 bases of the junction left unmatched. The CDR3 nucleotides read TGTGCCAGCAGCCGAGGACAGGGTGAAGCCTACACCTTC. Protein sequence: CASSRGQGEAYTF.

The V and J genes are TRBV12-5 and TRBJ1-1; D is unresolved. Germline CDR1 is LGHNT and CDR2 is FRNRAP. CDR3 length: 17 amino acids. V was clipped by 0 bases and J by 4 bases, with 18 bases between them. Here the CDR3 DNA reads TGTGCTAGTGGTTTGGTAGTCGGCCGCCCTGGAACCACTGAAGCTTTCTTT. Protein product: CASGLVVGRPGTTEAFF. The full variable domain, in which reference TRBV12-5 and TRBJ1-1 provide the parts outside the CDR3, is DARVTQTPRHKVTEMGQEVTMRCQPILGHNTVFWYRQTMMQGLELLAYFRNRAPLDDSGMPKDRFSAEMPDATLATLKIQPSEPRDSAVYFCASGLVVGRPGTTEAFFGQGTRLTVV.

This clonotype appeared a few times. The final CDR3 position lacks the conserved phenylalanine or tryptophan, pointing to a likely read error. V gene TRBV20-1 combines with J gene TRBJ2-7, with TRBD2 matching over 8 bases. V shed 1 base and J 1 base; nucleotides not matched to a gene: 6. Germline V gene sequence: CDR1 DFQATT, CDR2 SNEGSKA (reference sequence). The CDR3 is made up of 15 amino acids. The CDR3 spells CSARGLAGLSYEQYL. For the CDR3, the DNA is TGCAGTGCTAGAGGGCTAGCGGGCCTTTCCTACGAGCAGTACCTC.

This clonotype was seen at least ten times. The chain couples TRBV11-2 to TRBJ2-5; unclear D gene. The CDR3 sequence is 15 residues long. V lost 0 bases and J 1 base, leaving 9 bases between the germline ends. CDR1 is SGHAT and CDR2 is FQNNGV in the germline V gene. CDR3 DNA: TGTGCCAGCAGCTTAGACGGCGGCAGCCAAGAGACCCAGTACTTC. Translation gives CASSLDGGSQETQYF.

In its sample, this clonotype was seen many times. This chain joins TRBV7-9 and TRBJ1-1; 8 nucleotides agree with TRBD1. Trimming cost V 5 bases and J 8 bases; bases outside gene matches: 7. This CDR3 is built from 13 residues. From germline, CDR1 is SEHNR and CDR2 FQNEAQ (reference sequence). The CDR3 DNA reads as TGTGCCAGCAGCGCAGGGGGCGCATGGGAAGCTTTCTTT. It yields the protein CASSAGGAWEAFF.

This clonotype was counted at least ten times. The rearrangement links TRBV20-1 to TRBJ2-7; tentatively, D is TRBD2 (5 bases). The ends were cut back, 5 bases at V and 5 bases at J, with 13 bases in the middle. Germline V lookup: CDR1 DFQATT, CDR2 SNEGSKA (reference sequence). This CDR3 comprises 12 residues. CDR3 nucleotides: TGCAGTGCTGGTCGGACTGCCCACGAGCAGTACTTC. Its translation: CSAGRTAHEQYF.

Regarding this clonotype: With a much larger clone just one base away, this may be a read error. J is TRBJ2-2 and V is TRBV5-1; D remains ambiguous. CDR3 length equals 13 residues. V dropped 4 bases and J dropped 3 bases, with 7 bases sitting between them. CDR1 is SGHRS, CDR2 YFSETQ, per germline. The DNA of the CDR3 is TGCGCCAGCAGCAACCCGGACACCGGGGAGCTGTTTTTT. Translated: CASSNPDTGELFF.

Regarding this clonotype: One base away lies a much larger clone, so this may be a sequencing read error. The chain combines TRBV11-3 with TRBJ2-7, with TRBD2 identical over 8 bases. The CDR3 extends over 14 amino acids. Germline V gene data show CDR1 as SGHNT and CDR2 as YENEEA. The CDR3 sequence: CASRRLALPYEQYF. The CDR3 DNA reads TGTGCATCGAGGCGACTAGCGCTCCCCTACGAGCAGTACTTC. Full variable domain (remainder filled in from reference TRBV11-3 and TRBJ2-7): EAGVVQSPRYKIIEKKQPVAFWCNPISGHNTLYWYLQNLGQGPELLIRYENEEAVDDSQLPKDRFSAERLKGVDSTLKIQPAELGDSAVYLCASRRLALPYEQYFGPGTRLTVT.

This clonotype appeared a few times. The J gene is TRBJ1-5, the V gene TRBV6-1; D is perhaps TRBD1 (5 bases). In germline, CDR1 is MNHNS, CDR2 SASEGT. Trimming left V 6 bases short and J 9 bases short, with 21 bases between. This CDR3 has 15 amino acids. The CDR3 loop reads CASRHSSQEIGPQHF. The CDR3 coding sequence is TGTGCCAGCAGACACTCCTCACAGGAGATCGGGCCCCAGCATTTT.

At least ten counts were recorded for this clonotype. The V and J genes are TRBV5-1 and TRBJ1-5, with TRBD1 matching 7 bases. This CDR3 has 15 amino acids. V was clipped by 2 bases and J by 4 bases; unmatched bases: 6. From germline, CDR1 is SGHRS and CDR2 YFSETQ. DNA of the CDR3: TGCGCCAGCAGCTTACAGGGGAAGGATAATCAGCCCCAGCATTTT. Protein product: CASSLQGKDNQPQHF.

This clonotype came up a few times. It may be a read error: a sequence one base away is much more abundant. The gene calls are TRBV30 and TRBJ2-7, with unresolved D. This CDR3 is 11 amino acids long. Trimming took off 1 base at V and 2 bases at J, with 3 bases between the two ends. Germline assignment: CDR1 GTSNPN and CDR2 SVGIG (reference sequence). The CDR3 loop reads CAWSAPYEQYF. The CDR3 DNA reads TGTGCCTGGAGTGCCCCCTACGAGCAGTACTTC.